The present TCR beta chain was sequenced within a study of CD8+ T cells in alopecia areata. Study-level points and caveats: In scalp and blood, many expanded lesional clones persisted during tofacitinib.

The CDR3 sequence is 11 residues long. Germline V CDR1 and CDR2: GTSNPN, SVGIG (reference sequence). Trimming removed 0 bases at V and 7 bases at J, with 6 bases between. Specified treatment: oral pan-JAK inhibitor, 5-10 mg twice daily. Investigators sorted PBMCs to obtain both CD4+ and CD8+ T cells. This clone was seen more than once but under ten times. What it recognizes is unknown. Other DNA variants within this sample encode the same CDR3. As the sequencing template, cDNA was produced by extracting RNA and reverse transcribing it. Sequencing was performed with immunoSEQ multiplex PCR; in TCRdb, only in-frame clones are kept and a portion is missing. The sample lists about 180,000 clones, about 61% occurring once.

The gene calls are TRBV30 and TRBJ1-1; no clear D. The source material was CD4+ T cells sorted from blood, sampled at approximately week 60, from a patient treated with tofacitinib. The source of this sequence is a human donor with alopecia areata. CDR3 region: CAWSVRVEAFF. The CDR3 DNA follows: TGTGCCTGGAGTGTACGCGTTGAAGCTTTCTTT. The full variable domain, with the rest looked up from reference TRBV30 and TRBJ1-1, is SQTIHQWPATLVQPVGSPLSLECTVEGTSNPNLYWYRQAAGRGLQLLFYSVGIGQISSEVPQNLSASRPQDRQFILSSKKLLLSDSGFYLCAWSVRVEAFFGQGTRLTVV.